One sample yielded the 5 T cell receptor beta chains listed below, sequenced in a study of blood T cells in healthy people across ages. PCR was performed a second time for about 7 to 12 cycles using a sample-barcoded 5' primer and a J-beta primer mix. TCRdb re-called the 5' RACE reads with MiXCR, one entry per CDR3 protein. The table shows 1.2 million to 1.5 million distinct CDR3 sequences, with 59% occurring only once. Sequenced: blood. These receptors were obtained from a man aged 18-30 years in good health.

The chain couples TRBV12-3 or TRBV12-4 to TRBJ2-5; tentatively, D is TRBD1 (6 bases). Trimming took 6 bases from V and 3 from J, leaving 17 bases between them. This CDR3 has 15 residues. This CDR3 reads CASRFLLGGEETQYF. CDR3 bases: TGTGCCAGCAGGTTCCTCTTAGGGGGAGAAGAGACCCAGTACTTC.

The CDR3 region has the DNA TGTGCCAGCCTGGAAGACAAGACCTACGAGCAGTACTTC. Translation: CASLEDKTYEQYF. The gene calls are TRBV25-1 and TRBJ2-4, with no clear D. The J call may not be correct, given that the DNA end is closer to TRBJ2-7. CDR1 is MGHDK, CDR2 SYGVNS, per germline. The CDR3 has 13 amino acids.

This chain uses TRBV20-1 with TRBJ2-1; 7 bases are shared with TRBD1. This CDR3 has 14 residues. CDR1 and CDR2 (germline): DFQATT, SNEGSKA (reference sequence). The trim removed 5 bases at V and 3 bases at J, leaving 7 bases unmatched. CDR3 bases: TGCAGTGCTCAACAGGGGATTGTCTACAATGAGCAGTTCTTC. Encoded protein: CSAQQGIVYNEQFF.

The gene calls are TRBV4-1 and TRBJ2-1, with D possibly TRBD1 on 5 matching bases. This CDR3 is built from 14 residues. Trimming removed 0 bases from V and 8 bases from J, with 11 bases in between. Per germline, CDR1 MGHRA and CDR2 YSYEKL. CDR3 region: CASSQEHQGYEQFF. The CDR3 nucleotides are TGCGCCAGCAGCCAAGAGCATCAGGGCTATGAGCAGTTCTTC.

To note about this clonotype: Sequence at one end of the junction differs from germline and may be a read error. The chain employs TRBV7-2 and TRBJ2-7; no definite D call. The V gene's germline CDR1 is SGHTA and CDR2 FQGNSA. The CDR3 runs 14 residues. The CDR3 here is CAGSPTTDSYEQYF. In DNA, the CDR3 is TGTGCCGGCAGCCCTACGACTGACTCCTACGAGCAGTACTTC.